This T cell receptor (beta chain) was recorded in a study of regulatory T cells in long-lasting Graves disease (dated by TCRdb to about 2021). Background for the entire study: Patients with newly diagnosed Graves' disease had been on antithyroid drugs for under 3 months. This study used TCR sequencing and RNA sequencing of peripheral blood to compare persistent Graves' disease patients against newly diagnosed Graves' disease patients. The study was conducted in China and was registered as a clinical trial. A total of roughly 33 samples were covered by TCR sequencing, comprising approximately 13 persistent and 20 or so newly diagnosed Graves' disease patients. Overall results and qualifications from the work: More public clonotypes were shared among persistent patients (more than 2,500) than among newly diagnosed patients (roughly 1,000). TRBV28, TRBJ1-2 and TRBJ2-5 were preferentially used in persistent disease, while TRBV20-1 and TRBJ2-1 were favored in newly diagnosed disease. The authors noted that the small sample size was a limitation that may lower accuracy. Lower TCR Shannon entropy and fewer highly expanded clones were observed in persistent Graves' disease patients than in newly diagnosed patients, which suggested clonal expansion. Sequencing and analysis were restricted to the TCR beta chain. The study examined only peripheral blood because the primary lesion, thyroid tissue, could not be accessed.

The library was made by multiplex PCR. Sequencing relied on an Illumina HiSeq 4000. TCR beta libraries were built with iRepertoire HTBI primers and Arm-PCR amplification of CDR3 regions. Before sequencing, the PCR products underwent gel purification. Processing in the source paper ran as follows. Gene usage analysis of CDR3 amino acid clonotypes used the approximately 62 TRBV and 14 TRBJ segments found across samples. COPE and FqMerger were used to merge the filtered high-quality paired reads into contigs. BLAST was used to align contigs to IMGT TRBV, TRBD and TRBJ reference genes, with CDR3 defined following IMGT. Clonotypes above 0.1% frequency were classified as highly expanded clones. Shannon entropy served as the measure of repertoire diversity, while the Gini coefficient captured V-J evenness. Clonotypes shared by more than one individual were considered public. Using fastp at Q25 and MiXCR, TCRdb reprocessed the public reads and kept productive beta chains. Under each unique CDR3 protein, matching rows form one entry showing the most common genes and DNA. Here the V and J calls rest on TCRdb's processing, not on the authors' analysis. The sample includes around 240,000 distinct CDR3 sequences, with more than 15% observed a single time. Clones ranked in the top ten supply around 15% of the sample.

Reading the label with the study, this specimen's time point is: newly diagnosed GD, antithyroid drugs for less than 3 months. RNA was extracted from PBMCs in TRIzol for both TCR sequencing and RNA sequencing. The diagnosis of Graves' disease followed American Thyroid Association guidelines. The patients came from an endocrinology department in Xi'an, China. From each patient, about 9 milliliters of peripheral blood was collected into an EDTA anticoagulant tube. Ficoll Paque Plus density gradient separation was used to isolate PBMCs, and no further T cell sorting was performed. RNA quality was checked with an Agilent 2100 Bioanalyzer and agarose gel, and concentration with a NanoDrop 2000. There are many counts of this clonotype. No cognate antigen has been identified for it. No much larger clone exists at a distance of one base, and base qualities are not known. Per the germline V gene, SGDLS is the CDR1 and YYNGEE is the CDR2. The CDR3, cysteine through phenylalanine, is 18 amino acids long. Left in the record is the CDR3 DNA by itself, 54 bases read in frame from the first base. V gives up 0 bases and J gives up 0 bases, and the segment between their germline ends measures 13 bases.

The sample also formed part of further work on T cells in Graves' hyperthyroidism and ophthalmopathy. The second investigation adds: Stable Graves' hyperthyroidism was defined as no progression to ophthalmopathy during 18 months of follow-up. Hyperthyroidism patients were newly diagnosed, with disease duration under 2 months, and aged 18 to 65 years. Any patient with an uncontrolled infection, another autoimmune disease, pregnancy or lactation was excluded. Diagnoses were based on clinical symptoms, serum thyroxine and TRAb, thyroid ultrasound and orbital computed tomography. The TCR CDR3 was subjected to a first round of RT-PCR using the HTBI primer set and the Qiagen OneStep RT-PCR kit. Most expanded thyroid clonotypes (frequency above 0.001) were also detected in blood, a finding suggesting that blood repertoires may reflect thyroid immune responses. Ophthalmopathy was separated from stable hyperthyroidism by a 13 V-J signature model, with over 85% sensitivity and roughly 84% specificity obtained in cross-validation and 80%/75% obtained in testing. During validation, the model predicted progression to ophthalmopathy a median of about 6.3 months ahead of onset, with around 70% sensitivity and about 72% specificity. To identify TCR V-J signatures that set the groups apart, the researchers used a discovery cohort of about a hundred patients, made up of fewer than 50 with Graves' ophthalmopathy and approximately 57 with stable Graves' hyperthyroidism. Whether ophthalmopathy could be predicted prospectively was tested in an independent validation cohort made up of 18 hyperthyroidism patients plus 17 patients who later progressed to ophthalmopathy. The approximately 98 discovery patients were randomly divided into training and test sets at a 7:3 ratio. In about 6 Graves' hyperthyroidism patients, the study also compared T-cell repertoires from thyroid tissue with T-cell repertoires from blood. Following sampling, methimazole starting at 30 mg daily was given to hyperthyroidism patients, and high-dose intravenous methylprednisolone was given to ophthalmopathy patients. Libraries were constructed in a second round of multiplex PCR, after which size selection and purification were carried out. Sequencing of the libraries was done on an Illumina HiSeq2000 using paired-end 100 bp reads. SOAPnuke was used to process the raw data, throwing out any read that contained adapters or uncalled bases, had a mean Phred below 15, or lacked an exact constant-primer or identifier match. COPE v1.2.5 was used to merge high-quality paired reads, and clonotypes were defined as unique nucleotide sequences. MiTCR v1.1 was used to align the clonotypes against IMGT TRBV, TRBD and TRBJ reference segments. Only V-J combinations with frequency above 0.0001, covering about 99% of repertoires, were analysed. A TCS score was defined as the ratio of F50 (clonal expansion) to E x V (chaos), with BLOSUM62-based TCRdist applied between CDR3 peptides within each V-J. Welch's t-statistics and random forest reduced several hundred V-J features to 10 to 15, which were used in a naive Bayes classifier (R e1071). No statistical method was used to fix the sample size in advance, and group allocation was not hidden from the investigators. According to the paper, TCR Vbeta CDR3 sequencing was carried out on more than 120 peripheral blood samples, which came from approximately 43 ophthalmopathy, fewer than 80 hyperthyroidism and some 17 progressor patients.

The V and J segments used are TRBV9 and TRBJ1-6; a confident D gene designation cannot be given. The sample here was peripheral blood mononuclear cells (PBMCs), taken at new diagnosis, from a patient treated with antithyroid drugs. The receptor was derived from a woman under 40 with Graves disease. Donor details come from another sample of the same person, matched by shared clones. The DNA reads TGTGCCAGCAGCGTAGGCGAGGGCGGAAGCTCCTATAATTCACCCCTCCACTTT. This gives the protein CASSVGEGGSSYNSPLHF.